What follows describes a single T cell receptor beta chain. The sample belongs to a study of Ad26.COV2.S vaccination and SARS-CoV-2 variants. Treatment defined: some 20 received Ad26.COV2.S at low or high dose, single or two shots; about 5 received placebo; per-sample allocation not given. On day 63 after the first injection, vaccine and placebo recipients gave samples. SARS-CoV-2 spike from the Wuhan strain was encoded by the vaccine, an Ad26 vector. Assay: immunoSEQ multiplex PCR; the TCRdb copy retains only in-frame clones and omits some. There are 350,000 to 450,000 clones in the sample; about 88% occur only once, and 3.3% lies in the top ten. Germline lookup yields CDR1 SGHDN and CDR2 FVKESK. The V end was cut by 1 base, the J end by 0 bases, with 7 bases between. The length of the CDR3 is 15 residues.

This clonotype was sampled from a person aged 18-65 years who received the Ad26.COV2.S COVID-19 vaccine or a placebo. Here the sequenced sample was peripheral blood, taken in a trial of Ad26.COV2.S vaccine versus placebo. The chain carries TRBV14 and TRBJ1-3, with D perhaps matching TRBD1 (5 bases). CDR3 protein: CASSQAGISGNTIYF. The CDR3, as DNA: TGTGCCAGCAGCCAAGCAGGGATCTCTGGAAACACCATATATTTT.